The present T cell receptor beta chain was sequenced within a study of monozygotic twins with inflammatory bowel disease (dated by TCRdb to between 2017 and 2020). Notes on the research overall: The complete study included approximately 30 monozygotic twin pairs: 19 IBD-discordant Danish pairs and nine German pairs, of which four were IBD-concordant and five were IBD-discordant. Each individual had, on average, about 151 000 unique TCRalpha sequences and 181 000 unique TCRbeta sequences available for analysis. The search for disease-associated traits relied mainly on comparing, within discordant pairs, IBD patients with their genetically identical healthy co-twins.

On the study overall, not on this receptor specifically: Because patients were on differing immunosuppressive treatments, the repertoires may have picked up extra background noise and inter-individual variability. IBD patients had lower TCRbeta repertoire diversity, measured by the inverse Simpson index, than their healthy co-twins. The results gave no support for a single strong signal or clonotype linked to IBD. Distinction between different T cell subtypes could not be achieved in the analysis. Repertoire similarity did not differ between concordant and discordant twins, which could be due to limited statistical power. Compared with healthy twins, IBD patients shared fewer clonotypes with other individuals, and the difference was most pronounced in patients with signs of disease activity.

Measured from the cysteine to the phenylalanine, the CDR3 is 14 residues long. No DNA appears here. The germline V gene provides CDR1 MDHEN and CDR2 SYDVKM. From each donor, a roughly 2.5 ml peripheral blood sample was collected into PAXgene tubes and stored at -80 degrees C. Without T cell sorting, total RNA was isolated from whole blood using the PAXgene blood miRNA kit on an automated QIAcube. Peripheral blood from monozygotic twin pairs, either concordant or discordant for inflammatory bowel disease, underwent deep TCRalpha and TCRbeta repertoire profiling that used unique molecular barcoding. Smoking habits were recorded for all twin pairs, and individuals were classified as current, former or never smokers. Library preparation was by 5' RACE. For each TCR library, approximately 3,700 ng of total RNA was used. For each sample, cDNA was synthesized in eight separate reactions using SMARTScribe reverse transcriptase. During cDNA synthesis, template switching introduced unique molecular identifiers that contained a 6-nucleotide sample barcode. Amplification of TCRalpha and TCRbeta cDNA involved two nested PCRs of approximately 16 and 9 cycles, and each PCR was followed by bead purification. Before amplification, the cDNA was treated with uracil DNA-glycosylase and purified using the QIAquick PCR purification kit. The second PCR added Illumina TruSeq-compatible adapters along with sample-specific barcodes. Library quality and concentration were assessed using TapeStation and Qubit, and about 5 ng of each library was pooled. Sequencing of pooled libraries was carried out on an Illumina HiSeq2500 single-index Rapid Run using 2 x 100 bp reads and custom sequencing primers. The original pipeline was this. MiGEC version 1.2.6 was used for UMI-based consensus assembly, which corrected PCR and sequencing errors. MiXCR version 2.1.1 was used for V(D)J alignment, clonotype assembly and CDR3 extraction. To normalise gene usage, clonotype sharing and MAIT/NKT TCR abundance, the analysis used the top 1000, 10 000 and 20 000 clonotypes per sample. Diversity was computed as the inverse Simpson index with the vegan R package after downsampling to 27 000 UMIs. Paired Mann-Whitney U tests on discordant twin pairs were used, with Benjamini-Hochberg multiple-testing correction. One entry per CDR3 protein sequence results from the TCRdb reprocessing of the reads, with DNA left out. The V and J calls follow TCRdb's processing rather than the paper's. The table for this sample records approximately 390,000 distinct CDR3 sequences. Of the sample, 2% to 2.5% falls within the top ten clones.

A word on this clonotype: The clone's antigen remains unknown.

The chain links TRBV28 with TRBJ1-2; without DNA, the TCRdb call of TRBD1 cannot be checked. The origin of this receptor is a human donor with ulcerative colitis or Crohn's disease, or a healthy co-twin of an affected twin (not recorded which). Sequenced input: blood. The CDR3 amino acid sequence is: CASSFPDRDYGYTF.